These 7 T cell receptor beta chains were all obtained from the same sample, sequenced in a study of T cells in Graves' hyperthyroidism and ophthalmopathy. Amplification targeted TCR beta CDR3 regions from RNA transcripts. HTBI primers were used for first-round RT-PCR of the TCR CDR3. In TCRdb, the multiplex PCR reads were re-called with MiXCR into one record per CDR3 protein. The sample has around 690,000 distinct CDR3 sequences, 15% to 20% seen once; the top ten hold around 15%. Specimen: blood. The receptors were gathered from a man aged 50 or older with Graves' hyperthyroidism.

The V gene is TRBV24-1, the J gene TRBJ2-6; D possibly corresponds to TRBD2 (5 bases). CDR1 and CDR2 (germline): KGHDR, SFDVKD. CDR3 length: 16 residues. V gave up 6 bases and J gave up 0 bases, with 11 bases separating them. The CDR3 protein is CATSPHGSSGANVLTF. The CDR3 DNA is TGTGCCACCAGTCCCCATGGGAGCTCTGGGGCCAACGTCCTGACTTTC.

V is TRBV30 and J is TRBJ2-1; D is perhaps TRBD1 (5 bases). Germline CDR1 is GTSNPN and CDR2 is SVGIG (reference sequence). Trimming stripped 5 bases from V and 7 bases from J, with 18 bases between. This CDR3 spans 14 amino acids. For the CDR3, the DNA is TGTGCCTGGGCCCAAACCTGGGGCCTGAATGAGCAGTTCTTC. This encodes CAWAQTWGLNEQFF.

This clonotype was counted ten times or more. CDR3 region: CASSIGTYNEQFF. For the CDR3, the DNA is TGTGCCAGCAGCATCGGGACTTACAATGAGCAGTTCTTC. The J gene is TRBJ2-1, the V gene TRBV19, with TRBD2 as a possible D gene (6 bases). The CDR3 has 13 amino acids. Trimming removed 9 bases from V and 4 bases from J, with 13 bases in between. The germline gives CDR1 LNHDA, CDR2 SQIVND (reference sequence).

This clonotype was recorded a few times. The V and J genes are TRBV7-9 and TRBJ1-2, with D maybe TRBD1 (5 bases). Trimming took 5 bases from V and 3 from J, leaving 16 bases between them. This CDR3 is built from 15 residues. Germline V CDR1 and CDR2: SEHNR, FQNEAQ (reference sequence). CDR3 residues: CASSPAGRRDYGYTF. As DNA, the CDR3 is TGTGCCAGCAGCCCAGCGGGACGCCGCGACTATGGCTACACCTTC.

This clonotype has a count of ten or more. V is TRBV11-2 and J is TRBJ1-3; 9 nucleotides agree with TRBD1. The CDR3 extends over 15 amino acids. J gave up 2 bases and V 5 bases, and 4 bases lay outside the gene matches. Per germline, CDR1 SGHAT and CDR2 FQNNGV. The chain's CDR3 is CASSTRQGAGNTIYF. The CDR3 DNA reads as TGTGCCAGCAGCACCAGACAGGGGGCTGGAAACACCATATATTTT.

This clonotype appeared a few times. The chain has TRBV7-9 and TRBJ2-7, with 12 positions matching TRBD1. V shed 1 base, J shed 3 bases, and the junction held 4 bases outside the gene matches. Germline V gene sequence: CDR1 SEHNR, CDR2 FQNEAQ (reference sequence). This CDR3 spans 16 amino acids. DNA of the CDR3: TGTGCCAGCAGCTTAGTGGGACAGGGGGCGATCTACGAGCAGTACTTC. This sequence encodes CASSLVGQGAIYEQYF.

This clonotype turned up a few times. This chain links TRBV5-1 with TRBJ2-7, with 8 bases matching TRBD2. The J segment lost 7 bases and the V segment lost 1 base, leaving 13 bases of the junction unmatched. In germline, CDR1 is SGHRS, CDR2 YFSETQ. CDR3 size: 16 residues. The chain's CDR3 is CASSLSGAGARGEQYF. The CDR3 nucleotides are TGCGCCAGCAGCTTGTCTGGAGCGGGAGCGCGGGGAGAGCAGTACTTC. Full variable domain (remainder filled in from reference TRBV5-1 and TRBJ2-7): KAGVTQTPRYLIKTRGQQVTLSCSPISGHRSVSWYQQTPGQGLQFLFEYFSETQRNKGNFPGRFSGRQFSNSRSEMNVSTLELGDSALYLCASSLSGAGARGEQYFGPGTRLTVT.